These 21 T cell receptor beta chains were all obtained from the same sample, sequenced in a study of T cell responses to AZD1222 COVID-19 vaccine (dated by TCRdb to about 2021). What the time point label conveys for this sample: baseline before first vaccination. To prepare the library, the immunoSEQ multiplex PCR assay was applied. The source is immuneACCESS, and TCRdb retained only in-frame sequences with V and J called. Part of the clones is not carried over; for the studies checked, unresolved V genes explain less than half of this, and the remainder is unexplained. A total of tens of thousands of clones appear in this sample, about nine tenths of them only once. The top ten constitute 2.4% of the sample. Sequenced here: peripheral blood, sampled on day 0 of AZD1222 vaccination. The receptors here all came from an adult in good health.

The V gene is TRBV2, the J gene TRBJ2-5; possibly TRBD1 for D (6 bases). The CDR3 runs to 20 residues. Germline V gene lookup returns CDR1 SNHLY and CDR2 FYNNEI. Between the trimmed V and J ends, which lost 1 base and 5 bases, there was a span of 29 bases. In nucleotides, the CDR3 is TGTGCCAGCAGTGAAGTTCTAGTGGGTACAGGGCGCAATCGGAAGGAGACCCAGTACTTC. Translated: CASSEVLVGTGRNRKETQYF.

The chain has TRBV19 and TRBJ1-2; tentative D call: TRBD1 (5 bases). CDR3 length: 13 amino acids. Germline loops: CDR1 LNHDA, CDR2 SQIVND (reference sequence). Trimming pared 6 bases from V and 4 bases from J, leaving 12 bases between. DNA for the CDR3: TGTGCCAGTAGGGCCGGGACCGGCTATGGCTACACCTTC. It translates to CASRAGTGYGYTF.

The chain employs TRBV10-3 and TRBJ2-1; TRBD1 agrees at 10 bases. The CDR3 spans 16 residues. V was clipped by 4 bases and J by 0 bases; unmatched bases: 3. In germline, CDR1 is ENHRY, CDR2 SYGVKD. The CDR3 region is CAISGQGASSYNEQFF. CDR3 DNA sequence: TGTGCCATCAGTGGACAGGGGGCAAGCTCCTACAATGAGCAGTTCTTC.

The CDR3 DNA follows: TGTGCCAGCAGTGAAGCAAAGGCGGAAGGCAATCAGCCCCAGCATTTT. Its translation: CASSEAKAEGNQPQHF. The chain is built from TRBV6-1 and TRBJ1-5; D is undetermined. With 0 bases removed from V and 2 bases from J, the gap between germline ends came to 11 bases. The germline V gene has CDR1 MNHNS and CDR2 SASEGT. The CDR3 runs 16 residues.

The chain links TRBV5-1 to TRBJ1-6, with 7 nucleotides matching TRBD1. The CDR3 sequence is 15 residues long. The V gene's germline CDR1 is SGHRS and CDR2 YFSETQ. V shed 0 bases, J shed 7 bases, and the junction held 4 bases outside the gene matches. The CDR3 here is CASSLAGTENSPLHF. The CDR3 DNA is TGCGCCAGCAGCTTGGCCGGGACAGAGAATTCACCCCTCCACTTT.

A single count supports this clone. The chain employs TRBV5-4 and TRBJ2-3; 9 positions agree with TRBD2. Germline CDR1 SGHNT, CDR2 YYREEE (reference sequence). The CDR3 runs 16 residues. V dropped 2 bases and J dropped 0; count of bases not matched to a gene: 4. CDR3 amino acids: CASSLGGRASTDTQYF. As DNA, the CDR3 is TGTGCCAGCAGCTTAGGCGGGAGGGCTAGCACAGATACGCAGTATTTT.

V gene TRBV5-1 combines with J gene TRBJ2-7; possible D gene TRBD1, 6 bases. The CDR3 spans 14 residues. Trimming shortened V by 4 bases and J by 2 bases, and 13 bases separated the two germline ends. Germline CDR1 SGHRS, CDR2 YFSETQ. CDR3 sequence reads: CASSETGYTYEQYF. CDR3 nucleotides: TGCGCCAGCAGCGAGACAGGTTATACCTACGAGCAGTACTTC. Filled out from reference TRBV5-1 and TRBJ2-7, the complete variable domain reads KAGVTQTPRYLIKTRGQQVTLSCSPISGHRSVSWYQQTPGQGLQFLFEYFSETQRNKGNFPGRFSGRQFSNSRSEMNVSTLELGDSALYLCASSETGYTYEQYFGPGTRLTVT.

This chain connects TRBV27 to TRBJ1-6; TRBD1 agrees at 9 bases. In germline, CDR1 is MNHEY, CDR2 SMNVEV (reference sequence). The trim removed 7 bases at V and 0 bases at J, leaving 16 bases unmatched. The CDR3 extends over 20 amino acids. CDR3 bases: TGTGCCAGCACCCAATCCGCCGGACAGGGGTTTAGCTCCTATAATTCACCCCTCCACTTT. The encoded protein is CASTQSAGQGFSSYNSPLHF.

This clone has only one observation. This chain connects TRBV7-2 to TRBJ1-6, with D tentatively TRBD1 (5 bases). V gave up 1 base and J gave up 4 bases, with 8 bases separating them. CDR3 length: 15 amino acids. Germline V CDR1 and CDR2: SGHTA, FQGNSA. This CDR3 is CASSLGQGYNSPLHF. The CDR3 bases are TGTGCCAGCAGCTTAGGCCAGGGATATAATTCACCCCTCCACTTT.

V gene TRBV9 combines with J gene TRBJ2-3, with 10 bases that match TRBD2. This CDR3 is built from 16 residues. Germline V gene sequence: CDR1 SGDLS, CDR2 YYNGEE. With V trimmed by 0 bases and J by 6 bases, 7 bases remained unmatched. This CDR3 reads CASSVAVAGGDDTQYF. The CDR3 coding sequence is TGTGCCAGCAGCGTAGCGGTAGCGGGAGGTGATGATACGCAGTATTTT.

The rearrangement uses TRBV2 and TRBJ2-2, with 11 bases aligning to TRBD2. The trim removed 6 bases at V and 7 bases at J, leaving 10 bases unmatched. Germline CDR1 SNHLY, CDR2 FYNNEI. There are 16 residues in the CDR3. The CDR3 is CASSLLAGVGDGELFF. The DNA of the CDR3 is TGTGCCAGCAGCTTACTAGCGGGAGTCGGTGACGGGGAGCTGTTTTTT. The complete variable domain, with remaining parts taken from reference TRBV2 and TRBJ2-2, reads EPEVTQTPSHQVTQMGQEVILRCVPISNHLYFYWYRQILGQKVEFLVSFYNNEISEKSEIFDDQFSVERPDGSNFTLKIRSTKLEDSAMYFCASSLLAGVGDGELFFGEGSRLTVL.

The rearrangement joins TRBV6-1 to TRBJ1-1, with 7 bases aligning to TRBD1. J lost 3 bases, V lost 4 bases, and 11 bases had no gene match. This CDR3 spans 16 amino acids. Germline V gene lookup returns CDR1 MNHNS and CDR2 SASEGT. CDR3: CASSAVGRGADTEAFF. Written as DNA, the CDR3 is TGTGCCAGCAGTGCCGTGGGCAGGGGGGCGGACACTGAAGCTTTCTTT.

This chain uses TRBV6-1 with TRBJ1-3, with D hard to call. Germline V gene lookup returns CDR1 MNHNS and CDR2 SASEGT. V was shortened by 3 bases and J by 3 bases, with 12 bases between the two germline ends. This CDR3 spans 15 amino acids. CDR3: CASSDQPHFGNTIYF. DNA of the CDR3: TGTGCCAGCAGTGACCAGCCCCATTTTGGAAACACCATATATTTT.

This clone was observed a few times. This chain joins TRBV12-3 or TRBV12-4 and TRBJ1-4; D gene unclear. There are 13 residues in the CDR3. Trimming pared 5 bases from V and 1 base from J, leaving 5 bases between. CDR3 coding DNA: TGTGCCAGCAGTATACGAACTAATGAAAAACTGTTTTTT. It encodes CASSIRTNEKLFF.

V is TRBV5-1 and J is TRBJ1-1, with 8 nucleotides matching TRBD1. The germline CDR1 and CDR2 sequences are SGHRS and YFSETQ. This CDR3 comprises 13 residues. J lost 8 bases, V lost 3 bases, and 6 bases had no gene match. CDR3: CASSSAGGEEAFF. The CDR3, as DNA: TGCGCCAGCAGCTCCGCAGGGGGCGAGGAAGCTTTCTTT. The full variable domain, in which reference TRBV5-1 and TRBJ1-1 provide the parts outside the CDR3, is KAGVTQTPRYLIKTRGQQVTLSCSPISGHRSVSWYQQTPGQGLQFLFEYFSETQRNKGNFPGRFSGRQFSNSRSEMNVSTLELGDSALYLCASSSAGGEEAFFGQGTRLTVV.

The J gene is TRBJ2-1, the V gene TRBV2; D uncertain. Germline V gene data show CDR1 as SNHLY and CDR2 as FYNNEI. The CDR3 contains 17 residues. Deletions cut 2 bases from V and 4 bases from J, with 18 bases between. This CDR3 is CASSEQTGRRGYNEQFF. CDR3 sequence (DNA): TGTGCCAGCAGTGAACAGACGGGCCGAAGAGGATACAATGAGCAGTTCTTC.

The rearrangement joins TRBV30 to TRBJ1-6, with D possibly TRBD1 on 5 matching bases. Per germline, CDR1 GTSNPN and CDR2 SVGIG (reference sequence). V was clipped by 4 bases and J by 8 bases, with 15 bases between them. The CDR3 totals 14 residues. CDR3 DNA sequence: TGTGCCTGGAAGGGGCTGGGGAAATATTCACCCCTCCACTTT. This codes for CAWKGLGKYSPLHF.

The rearrangement uses TRBV15 and TRBJ2-3; TRBD2 is a possible D gene (7 bases). V was trimmed by 7 bases and J by 4 bases, leaving 12 bases between them. The CDR3 spans 13 residues. CDR1 is LNHNV and CDR2 is YYDKDF in the germline V gene (reference sequence). CDR3 DNA: TGTGCCACCACCGGGGGGCCGGCAGATACGCAGTATTTT. Its translation is CATTGGPADTQYF.

On this clone itself: This may be a read error: a much more frequent sequence differs by one nucleotide. The gene calls are TRBV6-4 and TRBJ2-7; D not certain. This CDR3 region has 11 residues. Germline V CDR1 and CDR2: MRHNA, SNTAGT. V was cut by 2 bases and J by 4 bases, with 3 bases left in between. The CDR3 DNA reads as TGTGCCAGCAGTGACGGGTACGAGCAGTACTTC. Its translation: CASSDGYEQYF.

V gene TRBV10-3 combines with J gene TRBJ1-3, with 7 bases identical to TRBD1. J lost 4 bases, V lost 8 bases, and 5 bases had no gene match. This CDR3 spans 13 amino acids. Germline CDR1 ENHRY, CDR2 SYGVKD. The CDR3 protein is CAIQGQRGNTIYF. CDR3 in DNA: TGTGCCATCCAGGGACAGAGAGGAAACACCATATATTTT.

This clone was detected only a few times. V gene TRBV6-2 or TRBV6-3 combines with J gene TRBJ2-2; D possibly matches TRBD1 or TRBD2 (7 bases each). CDR1 is MNHEY, CDR2 SVGEGT, per germline. This CDR3 region has 15 residues. Trimming stripped 6 bases from V and 3 bases from J, with 14 bases between. CDR3 loop: CASSPGGADTGELFF. The CDR3 DNA follows: TGTGCCAGCAGCCCAGGGGGGGCGGACACCGGGGAGCTGTTTTTT.